This T cell receptor beta chain is drawn from a study of identical twins. Study-wide points: Findings came from cross-sectional statistics, without long-term follow-up of donors. Within cord blood, abundant beta clonotypes carried fewer insertions, but memory repertoires showed no such trend.

About this clonotype: Its specificity is unknown.

One entry per CDR3 protein results from TCRdb running MiXCR on the 5' RACE reads. The sample holds more than 1.5 million distinct CDR3 sequences, less than 35% seen once. Germline V gene data show CDR1 as DFQATT and CDR2 as SNEGSKA (reference sequence). The CDR3 totals 12 residues. After removal of 4 bases from V and 8 bases from J, the junction contained 5 bases not matched to a gene. This chain joins TRBV20-1 and TRBJ1-2; TRBD1 matches 9 bases. The specimen was cord blood. The receptor comes from a newborn girl in good health. CDR3 bases: TGCAGTGCTACAATACAGGGGGCGGGCTACACCTTC. Translation: CSATIQGAGYTF.